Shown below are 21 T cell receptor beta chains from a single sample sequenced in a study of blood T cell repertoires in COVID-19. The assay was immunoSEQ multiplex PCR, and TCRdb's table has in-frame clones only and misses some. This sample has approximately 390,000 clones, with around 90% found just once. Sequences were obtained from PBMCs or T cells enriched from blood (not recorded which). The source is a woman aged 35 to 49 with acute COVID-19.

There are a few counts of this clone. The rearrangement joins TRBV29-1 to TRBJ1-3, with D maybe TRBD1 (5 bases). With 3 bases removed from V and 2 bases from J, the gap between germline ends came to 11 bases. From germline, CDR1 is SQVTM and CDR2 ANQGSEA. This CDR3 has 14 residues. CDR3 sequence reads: CSVEGQGPGNTIYF. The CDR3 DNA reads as TGCAGCGTTGAGGGGCAGGGCCCTGGAAACACCATATATTTT. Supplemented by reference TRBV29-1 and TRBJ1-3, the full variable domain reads SAVISQKPSRDICQRGTSLTIQCQVDSQVTMMFWYRQQPGQSLTLIATANQGSEATYESGFVIDKFPISRPNLTFSTLTVSNMSPEDSSIYLCSVEGQGPGNTIYFGEGSWLTVV.

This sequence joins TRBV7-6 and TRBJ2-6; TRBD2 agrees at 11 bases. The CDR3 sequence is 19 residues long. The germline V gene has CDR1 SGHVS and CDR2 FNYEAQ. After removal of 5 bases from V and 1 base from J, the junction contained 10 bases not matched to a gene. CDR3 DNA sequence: TGTGCCAGCAGCACCTTAGCGGGGGGGCCTCTTTCTGGGGCCAACGTCCTGACTTTC. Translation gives CASSTLAGGPLSGANVLTF. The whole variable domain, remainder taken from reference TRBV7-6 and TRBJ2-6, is GAGVSQSPRYKVTKRGQDVALRCDPISGHVSLYWYRQALGQGPEFLTYFNYEAQQDKSGLPNDRFSAERPEGSISTLTIQRTEQRDSAMYRCASSTLAGGPLSGANVLTFGAGSRLTVL.

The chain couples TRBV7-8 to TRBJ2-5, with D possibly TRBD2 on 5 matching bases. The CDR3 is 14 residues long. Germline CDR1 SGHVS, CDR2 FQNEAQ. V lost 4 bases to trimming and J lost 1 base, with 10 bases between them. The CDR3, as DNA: TGTGCCAGCAGCTCAACTAGTACCCAAGAGACCCAGTACTTC. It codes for CASSSTSTQETQYF.

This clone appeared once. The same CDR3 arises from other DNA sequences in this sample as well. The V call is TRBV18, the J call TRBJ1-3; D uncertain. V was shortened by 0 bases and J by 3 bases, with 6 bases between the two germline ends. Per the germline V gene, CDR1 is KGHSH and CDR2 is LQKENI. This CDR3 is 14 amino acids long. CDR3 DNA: TGTGCCAGCTCACCACCGAGGGATGGAAACACCATATATTTT. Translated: CASSPPRDGNTIYF. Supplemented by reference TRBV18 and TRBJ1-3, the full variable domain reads NAGVMQNPRHLVRRRGQEARLRCSPMKGHSHVYWYRQLPEEGLKFMVYLQKENIIDESGMPKERFSAEFPKEGPSILRIQQVVRGDSAAYFCASSPPRDGNTIYFGEGSWLTVV.

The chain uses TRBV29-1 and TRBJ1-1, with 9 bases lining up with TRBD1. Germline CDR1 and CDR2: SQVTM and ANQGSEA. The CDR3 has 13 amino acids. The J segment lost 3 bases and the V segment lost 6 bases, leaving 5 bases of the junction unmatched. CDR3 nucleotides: TGCAGCGTGAAGACAGGGGGGGACACTGAAGCTTTCTTT. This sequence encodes CSVKTGGDTEAFF.

This chain's CDR3 is CASSQRTSGGSYNEQFF. The CDR3 DNA follows: TGCGCCAGCAGCCAAAGGACTAGCGGGGGATCCTACAATGAGCAGTTCTTC. The chain is built from TRBV5-1 and TRBJ2-1; 13 bases match TRBD2. The CDR3 totals 17 residues. After removal of 4 bases from V and 1 base from J, the junction contained 5 bases not matched to a gene. Per germline, CDR1 SGHRS and CDR2 YFSETQ.

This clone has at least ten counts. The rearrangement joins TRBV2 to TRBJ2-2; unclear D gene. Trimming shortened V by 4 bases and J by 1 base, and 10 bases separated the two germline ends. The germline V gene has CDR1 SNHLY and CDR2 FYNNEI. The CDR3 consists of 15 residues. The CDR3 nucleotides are TGTGCCAGCAGTGGGGTGGGCAGGAACACCGGGGAGCTGTTTTTT. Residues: CASSGVGRNTGELFF. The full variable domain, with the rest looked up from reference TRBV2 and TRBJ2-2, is EPEVTQTPSHQVTQMGQEVILRCVPISNHLYFYWYRQILGQKVEFLVSFYNNEISEKSEIFDDQFSVERPDGSNFTLKIRSTKLEDSAMYFCASSGVGRNTGELFFGEGSRLTVL.

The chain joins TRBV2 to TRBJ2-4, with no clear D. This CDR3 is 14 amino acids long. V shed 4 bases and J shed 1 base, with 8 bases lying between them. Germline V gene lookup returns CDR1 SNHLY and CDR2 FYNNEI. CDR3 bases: TGTGCCAGCAGTGCTGAGAGGGCCAAAAACATTCAGTACTTC. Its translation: CASSAERAKNIQYF.

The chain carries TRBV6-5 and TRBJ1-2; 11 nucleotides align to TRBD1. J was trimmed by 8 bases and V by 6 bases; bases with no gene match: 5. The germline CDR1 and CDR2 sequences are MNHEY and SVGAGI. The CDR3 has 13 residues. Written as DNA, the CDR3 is TGTGCCAGCAGGCGGACAGGGGGCGTAGGCTACACCTTC. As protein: CASRRTGGVGYTF.

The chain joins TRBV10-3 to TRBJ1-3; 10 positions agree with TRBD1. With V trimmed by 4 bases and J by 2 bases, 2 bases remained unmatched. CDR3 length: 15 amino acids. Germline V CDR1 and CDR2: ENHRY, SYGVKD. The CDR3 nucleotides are TGTGCCATCAGTGGGGGACAGGGGACTGGAAACACCATATATTTT. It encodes CAISGGQGTGNTIYF.

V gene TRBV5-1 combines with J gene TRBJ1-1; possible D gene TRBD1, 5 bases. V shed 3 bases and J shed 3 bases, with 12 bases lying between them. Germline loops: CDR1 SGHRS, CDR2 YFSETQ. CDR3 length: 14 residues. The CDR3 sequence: CASSSGGYDTEAFF. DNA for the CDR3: TGCGCCAGCAGCTCGGGGGGGTACGACACTGAAGCTTTCTTT.

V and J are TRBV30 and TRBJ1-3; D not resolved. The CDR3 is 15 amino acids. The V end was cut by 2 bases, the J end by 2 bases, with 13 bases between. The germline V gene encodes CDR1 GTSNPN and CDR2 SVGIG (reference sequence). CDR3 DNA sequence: TGTGCCTGGAGTCGTATTCTAGTGGCTGGAAACACCATATATTTT. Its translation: CAWSRILVAGNTIYF.

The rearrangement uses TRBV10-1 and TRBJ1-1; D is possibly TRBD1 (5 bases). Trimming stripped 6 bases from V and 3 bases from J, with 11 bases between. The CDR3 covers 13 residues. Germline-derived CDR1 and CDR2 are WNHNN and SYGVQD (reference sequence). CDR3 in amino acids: CASRLGRHTEAFF. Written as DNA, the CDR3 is TGCGCCAGCAGGTTGGGGCGGCACACTGAAGCTTTCTTT.

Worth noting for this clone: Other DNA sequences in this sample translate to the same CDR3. Written as DNA, the CDR3 is TGTGCCAGCTCACCCGGACAGAACTACGAGCAGTACTTC. Translating it yields CASSPGQNYEQYF. The chain employs TRBV18 and TRBJ2-7; D is perhaps TRBD1 (6 bases). The CDR3 is made up of 13 amino acids. The ends were cut back, 3 bases at V and 3 bases at J, with 9 bases in the middle. Germline V gene data show CDR1 as KGHSH and CDR2 as LQKENI.

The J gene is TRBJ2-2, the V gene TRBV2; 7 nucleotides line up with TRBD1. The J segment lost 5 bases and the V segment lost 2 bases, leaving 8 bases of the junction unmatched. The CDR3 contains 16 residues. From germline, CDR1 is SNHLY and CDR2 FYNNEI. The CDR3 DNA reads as TGTGCCAGCAGTGAATGGGACAGCAGTAATACCGGGGAGCTGTTTTTT. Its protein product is CASSEWDSSNTGELFF.

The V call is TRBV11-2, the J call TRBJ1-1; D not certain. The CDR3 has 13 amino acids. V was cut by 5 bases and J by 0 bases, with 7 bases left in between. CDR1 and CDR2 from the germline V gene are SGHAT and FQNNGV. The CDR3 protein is CASSLGVNTEAFF. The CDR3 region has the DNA TGTGCCAGCAGCCTCGGGGTGAACACTGAAGCTTTCTTT.

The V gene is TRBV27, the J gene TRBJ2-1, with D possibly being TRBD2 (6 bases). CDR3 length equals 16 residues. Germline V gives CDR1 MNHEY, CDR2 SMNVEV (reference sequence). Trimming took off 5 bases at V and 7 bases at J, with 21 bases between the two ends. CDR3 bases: TGTGCCAGCAGTCCCGGGTTCACTACCCGGGGGAATGAGCAGTTCTTC. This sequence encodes CASSPGFTTRGNEQFF.

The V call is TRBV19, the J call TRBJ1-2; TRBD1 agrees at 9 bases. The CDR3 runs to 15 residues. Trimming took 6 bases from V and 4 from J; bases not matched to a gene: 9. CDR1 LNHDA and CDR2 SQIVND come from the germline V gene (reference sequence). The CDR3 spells CASSPMGQGFYGYTF. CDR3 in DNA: TGTGCCAGTAGCCCCATGGGACAGGGATTCTATGGCTACACCTTC.

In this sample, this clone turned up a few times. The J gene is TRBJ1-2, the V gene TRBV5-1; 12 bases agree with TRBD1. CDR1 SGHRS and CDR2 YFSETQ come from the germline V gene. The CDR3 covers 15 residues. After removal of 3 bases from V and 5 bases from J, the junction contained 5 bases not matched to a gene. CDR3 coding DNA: TGCGCCAGCAGCTCCTCGGGACAGGGGGCGTATGGCTACACCTTC. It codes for CASSSSGQGAYGYTF. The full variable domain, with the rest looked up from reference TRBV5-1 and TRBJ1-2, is KAGVTQTPRYLIKTRGQQVTLSCSPISGHRSVSWYQQTPGQGLQFLFEYFSETQRNKGNFPGRFSGRQFSNSRSEMNVSTLELGDSALYLCASSSSGQGAYGYTFGSGTRLTVV.

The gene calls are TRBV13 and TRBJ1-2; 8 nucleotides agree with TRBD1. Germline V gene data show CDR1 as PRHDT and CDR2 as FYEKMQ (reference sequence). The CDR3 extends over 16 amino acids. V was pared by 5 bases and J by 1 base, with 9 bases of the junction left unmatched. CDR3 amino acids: CASSVLGQAGNYGYTF. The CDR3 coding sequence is TGTGCCAGCAGCGTCCTGGGACAGGCTGGTAACTATGGCTACACCTTC. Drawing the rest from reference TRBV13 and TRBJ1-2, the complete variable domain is AAGVIQSPRHLIKEKRETATLKCYPIPRHDTVYWYQQGPGQDPQFLISFYEKMQSDKGSIPDRFSAQQFSDYHSELNMSSLELGDSALYFCASSVLGQAGNYGYTFGSGTRLTVV.

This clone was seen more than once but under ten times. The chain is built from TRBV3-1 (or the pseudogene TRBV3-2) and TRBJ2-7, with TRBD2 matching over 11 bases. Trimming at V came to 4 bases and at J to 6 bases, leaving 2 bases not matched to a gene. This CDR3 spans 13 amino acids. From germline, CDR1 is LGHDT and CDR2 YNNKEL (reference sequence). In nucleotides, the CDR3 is TGTGCCAGCAGCCGGACTAGCGGGTCCGAGCAGTACTTC. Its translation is CASSRTSGSEQYF.